The clone carrying this T cell receptor (beta chain) has only a few counts. Its antigen is currently unknown. This specimen belongs to a study of blood T cells in healthy people across ages. Study-wide findings and caveats: The diversity estimates, figures obtained from one million T cells, were considered underestimates.

CDR3 length equals 15 residues. The V and J ends lost 7 bases and 7 bases respectively, with 22 bases between them. Looked up from germline, CDR1 is MDHEN and CDR2 is SYDVKM. Through a sample-barcoded 5' primer and a J-beta primer mix, a second PCR was run for roughly 7 to 12 cycles. Each CDR3 protein is one row after TCRdb ran MiXCR on the 5' RACE reads. The profile covers some 700,000 distinct CDR3 sequences, with about 24% appearing a single time and roughly 22% taken by the ten largest. No fewer than 7 million PBMCs went into each sample. Extracted total RNA amounted to at least 6 micrograms for each sample.

The TCR originated in a man aged 65-85 years in good health. Material for sequencing was blood. The rearrangement joins TRBV28 to TRBJ1-2, with TRBD1 as a possible D gene (5 bases). The CDR3 sequence: CASTLGAPVGTGYTF. The CDR3 DNA is TGTGCCAGCACTCTCGGGGCCCCCGTAGGCACTGGCTACACCTTC.